The rows below give T cell receptor beta chains drawn from one sample of a study of control samples from healthy donors and cancer patients. The repertoire was sequenced with immunoSEQ multiplex PCR; TCRdb's copy has only in-frame clones and lacks some. The sample holds approximately 170,000 clones, about nine tenths seen once. Input material: blood. The receptors derive from a woman in her 30s in good health. CDR3s include the opening cysteine and the closing phenylalanine or tryptophan. Each record gives: D gene, J gene, V gene, clone size, CDR3 protein, CDR3 DNA. A D gene is named only where the DNA matches it firmly. Expanded clones get a size class; other rows say once, few or many, or leave the size out.

d_gene: -
j_gene: TRBJ1-2
v_gene: TRBV27
abundance: -
CDR3aa: CASSLLGNYGYTF
CDR3nt: TGTGCCAGCAGTTTACTCGGTAACTATGGCTACACCTTC

d_gene: -
j_gene: TRBJ2-2
v_gene: TRBV5-1
abundance: -
CDR3aa: CASSLDGAGELFF
CDR3nt: TGCGCCAGCAGCTTGGACGGGGCCGGGGAGCTGTTTTTT

d_gene: -
j_gene: TRBJ2-5
v_gene: TRBV7-8
abundance: -
CDR3aa: CASSLGQGWETQYF
CDR3nt: TGTGCCAGCAGCTTAGGGCAGGGGTGGGAGACCCAGTACTTC

d_gene: -
j_gene: TRBJ2-5
v_gene: TRBV7-2
abundance: -
CDR3aa: CASSLVRDETQYF
CDR3nt: TGTGCCAGCAGCTTAGTCAGGGACGAGACCCAGTACTTC

d_gene: -
j_gene: TRBJ2-6
v_gene: TRBV5-1
abundance: -
CDR3aa: CASGLGAGANVLTF
CDR3nt: TGCGCCAGCGGCTTGGGGGCTGGGGCCAACGTCCTGACTTTC

d_gene: -
j_gene: TRBJ2-1
v_gene: TRBV11-3
abundance: -
CDR3aa: CASSNPGGGEQFF
CDR3nt: TGTGCCAGCAGCAACCCGGGGGGCGGGGAGCAGTTCTTC

d_gene: TRBD1
j_gene: TRBJ1-2
v_gene: TRBV6-5
abundance: once
CDR3aa: CASSRGQGYSYGYTF
CDR3nt: TGTGCCAGCAGCCGAGGACAGGGGTATTCCTATGGCTACACCTTC

d_gene: TRBD2
j_gene: TRBJ2-7
v_gene: TRBV28
abundance: -
CDR3aa: CASSFLAGGGEQYF
CDR3nt: TGTGCCAGCAGTTTCCTAGCGGGAGGGGGGGAGCAGTACTTC

d_gene: -
j_gene: TRBJ2-1
v_gene: TRBV5-4
abundance: -
CDR3aa: CASSLGHPNEQFF
CDR3nt: TGTGCCAGCAGCTTGGGACACCCCAATGAGCAGTTCTTC

d_gene: -
j_gene: TRBJ1-6
v_gene: TRBV9
abundance: -
CDR3aa: CASSVGRDSPLHF
CDR3nt: TGTGCCAGCAGCGTAGGGAGGGATTCACCCCTCCACTTT

d_gene: -
j_gene: TRBJ2-1
v_gene: TRBV9
abundance: -
CDR3aa: CASSVEGDNEQFF
CDR3nt: TGTGCCAGCAGCGTAGAGGGAGACAATGAGCAGTTCTTC

d_gene: -
j_gene: TRBJ1-1
v_gene: TRBV4-2
abundance: -
CDR3aa: CASSQAGGGTEAFF
CDR3nt: TGTGCCAGCAGCCAAGCAGGTGGGGGCACTGAAGCTTTCTTT

d_gene: TRBD1
j_gene: TRBJ1-5
v_gene: TRBV5-6
abundance: -
CDR3aa: CASSLGQGSQPQHF
CDR3nt: TGTGCCAGCAGCTTGGGACAGGGGTCTCAGCCCCAGCATTTT

d_gene: -
j_gene: TRBJ1-1
v_gene: TRBV28
abundance: -
CDR3aa: CASSFSDRPNTEAFF
CDR3nt: TGTGCCAGCAGTTTCTCGGACAGACCGAACACTGAAGCTTTCTTT

d_gene: -
j_gene: TRBJ2-7
v_gene: TRBV29-1
abundance: few
CDR3aa: CSVTPGTTTYEQYF
CDR3nt: TGCAGCGTTACCCCCGGGACAACTACCTACGAGCAGTACTTC

d_gene: TRBD1
j_gene: TRBJ1-5
v_gene: TRBV6-6
abundance: -
CDR3aa: CASSYGQGSSNQPQHF
CDR3nt: TGTGCCAGCAGTTACGGACAGGGATCGAGCAATCAGCCCCAGCATTTT

d_gene: -
j_gene: TRBJ2-1
v_gene: TRBV7-2
abundance: -
CDR3aa: CASSGTPYNEQFF
CDR3nt: TGTGCCAGCAGCGGGACTCCCTACAATGAGCAGTTCTTC

d_gene: -
j_gene: TRBJ1-3
v_gene: TRBV30
abundance: -
CDR3aa: CAWGVINGNTIYF
CDR3nt: TGTGCCTGGGGAGTAATCAATGGAAACACCATATATTTT